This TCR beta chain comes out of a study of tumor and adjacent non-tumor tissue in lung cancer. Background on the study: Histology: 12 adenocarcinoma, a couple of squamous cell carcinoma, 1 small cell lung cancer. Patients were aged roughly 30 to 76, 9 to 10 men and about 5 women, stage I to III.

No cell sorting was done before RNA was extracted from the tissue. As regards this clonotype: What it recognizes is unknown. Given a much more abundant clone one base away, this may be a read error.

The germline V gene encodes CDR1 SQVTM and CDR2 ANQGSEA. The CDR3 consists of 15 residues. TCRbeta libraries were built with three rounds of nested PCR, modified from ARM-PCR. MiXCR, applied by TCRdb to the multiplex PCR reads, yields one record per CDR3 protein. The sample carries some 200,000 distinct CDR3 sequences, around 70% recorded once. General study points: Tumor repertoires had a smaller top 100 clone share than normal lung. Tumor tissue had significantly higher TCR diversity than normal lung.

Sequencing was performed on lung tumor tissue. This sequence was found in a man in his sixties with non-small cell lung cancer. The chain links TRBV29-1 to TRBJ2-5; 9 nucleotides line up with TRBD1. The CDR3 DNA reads TGCAGCGTTGTTTATTGGACAGGGGTGAGAGAGATCCAGTACTTC. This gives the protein CSVVYWTGVREIQYF.